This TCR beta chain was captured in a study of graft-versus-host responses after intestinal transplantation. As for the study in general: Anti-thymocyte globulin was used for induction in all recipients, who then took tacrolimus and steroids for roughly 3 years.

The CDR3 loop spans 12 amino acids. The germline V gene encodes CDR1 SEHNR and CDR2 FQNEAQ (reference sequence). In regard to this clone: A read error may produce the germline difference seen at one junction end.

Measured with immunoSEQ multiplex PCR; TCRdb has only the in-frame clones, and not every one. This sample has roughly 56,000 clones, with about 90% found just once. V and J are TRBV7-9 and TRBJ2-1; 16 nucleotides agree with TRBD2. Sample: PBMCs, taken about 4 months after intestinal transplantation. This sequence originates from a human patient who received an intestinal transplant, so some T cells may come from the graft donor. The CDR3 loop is CASRSGLAGGIF. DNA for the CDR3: TGTGCCAGCAGGTCGGGACTAGCGGGAGGGATCTTC.